These 21 T cell receptor beta chains originate from one sample sequenced in a study of blood T cell repertoires in COVID-19. Profiling relied on immunoSEQ multiplex PCR, and the TCRdb table lists in-frame clones only, not all of them. The data contain fewer than 200,000 clones, about 85% of them singletons. The sample comprised peripheral blood. Source of these receptors: a woman at least 80 years old with acute or convalescent COVID-19.

This rearrangement joins TRBV12-3 or TRBV12-4 to TRBJ2-3, with D perhaps TRBD2 (5 bases). Trimming shortened V by 4 bases and J by 8 bases, and 7 bases separated the two germline ends. CDR3 size: 11 residues. This CDR3 is CASSSLVTQYF. The CDR3 DNA reads as TGTGCCAGCAGTTCACTAGTTACGCAGTATTTT.

V is TRBV27 and J is TRBJ1-1; D gene ambiguous. V was shortened by 3 bases and J by 1 base, with 6 bases between the two germline ends. Germline V gene lookup returns CDR1 MNHEY and CDR2 SMNVEV (reference sequence). The CDR3 sequence is 13 residues long. The CDR3 DNA reads TGTGCCAGCAGTTTTCTACCGAACACTGAAGCTTTCTTT. This codes for CASSFLPNTEAFF.

The CDR3 sequence is CASSKGTSGTSSYNEQFF. In DNA, the CDR3 is TGTGCCAGTAGTAAGGGGACTAGCGGGACGAGCTCCTACAATGAGCAGTTCTTC. The V gene is TRBV19, the J gene TRBJ2-1, with 13 bases that match TRBD2. Unmatched junction bases numbered 6, after V lost 4 bases and J lost 0 bases. This CDR3 has 18 amino acids. Germline CDR1 LNHDA, CDR2 SQIVND (reference sequence). Drawing the rest from reference TRBV19 and TRBJ2-1, the complete variable domain is DGGITQSPKYLFRKEGQNVTLSCEQNLNHDAMYWYRQDPGQGLRLIYYSQIVNDFQKGDIAEGYSVSREKKESFPLTVTSAQKNPTAFYLCASSKGTSGTSSYNEQFFGPGTRLTVL.

The chain carries TRBV5-4 and TRBJ2-3, with D maybe TRBD2 (6 bases). The V gene lost 4 bases and the J gene lost 4 bases, with 16 bases spanning the gap. CDR1 SGHNT and CDR2 YYREEE come from the germline V gene (reference sequence). The CDR3 loop spans 15 amino acids. CDR3 region: CASSNGGRAADTQYF. The DNA of the CDR3 is TGTGCCAGCAGCAACGGGGGTCGGGCCGCAGATACGCAGTATTTT.

V usage is TRBV7-8 and J usage is TRBJ2-7, with no clear D. Per germline, CDR1 SGHVS and CDR2 FQNEAQ. V was shortened by 5 bases and J by 6 bases, with 11 bases between the two germline ends. This CDR3 is 12 amino acids long. CDR3: CASSDRVPEQYF. For the CDR3, the DNA is TGTGCCAGCAGCGACCGGGTCCCCGAGCAGTACTTC.

In its sample, this clone was seen once. The V gene is TRBV5-1, the J gene TRBJ2-7; TRBD1 is a possible D gene (6 bases). Looked up from germline, CDR1 is SGHRS and CDR2 is YFSETQ. Between the trimmed V and J ends, which lost 3 bases and 0 bases, there was a span of 13 bases. This CDR3 spans 15 amino acids. For the CDR3, the DNA is TGCGCCAGCAGCTCTACAGGGCAGGGCTCCTACGAGCAGTACTTC. It yields the protein CASSSTGQGSYEQYF.

This clone was detected only once. The junction does not match germline at one end; this may be a read error. The chain is built from TRBV12-3 or TRBV12-4 and TRBJ1-1; 7 bases line up with TRBD1. This CDR3 is built from 11 residues. The CDR3 spells CASRLDRVAFF. The CDR3 nucleotides are TGTGCCAGCAGGTTAGACAGGGTGGCTTTCTTT.

The chain is built from TRBV4-3 and TRBJ1-4, with TRBD1 matching over 10 bases. V was pared by 1 base and J by 8 bases, with 4 bases of the junction left unmatched. CDR3 length: 15 amino acids. Germline CDR1 LGHNA, CDR2 YSLEER. The CDR3 nucleotides are TGCGCCAGCAGCCAAGCTGGGACAGGGGAGGAAAAACTGTTTTTT. Translation gives CASSQAGTGEEKLFF.

The chain links TRBV10-3 to TRBJ1-5; D is perhaps TRBD1 (5 bases). Looked up from germline, CDR1 is ENHRY and CDR2 is SYGVKD. The CDR3 sequence is 15 residues long. V dropped 2 bases and J dropped 4 bases, with 12 bases sitting between them. The CDR3 sequence: CAISESIGGNQPQHF. The DNA of the CDR3 is TGTGCCATCAGTGAGAGTATCGGGGGGAATCAGCCCCAGCATTTT.

V and J are TRBV11-2 and TRBJ1-1, with 7 positions matching TRBD1. This CDR3 has 19 amino acids. Trimming cost V 3 bases and J 2 bases; bases outside gene matches: 18. The germline V gene has CDR1 SGHAT and CDR2 FQNNGV. In nucleotides, the CDR3 is TGTGCCAGCAGCTTTAAAACCACAGGGGTCGGTGCGAGAAACACTGAAGCTTTCTTT. Protein product: CASSFKTTGVGARNTEAFF.

This chain uses TRBV5-1 with TRBJ1-1; the match to TRBD1 covers 7 bases. The CDR3 has 15 residues. With 2 bases clipped from V and 1 base from J, the junction kept 5 bases outside the gene matches. Germline values: CDR1 SGHRS, CDR2 YFSETQ. The DNA for the CDR3 is TGCGCCAGCAGCTTCTCCAGGGGGTGGAACACTGAAGCTTTCTTT. Translation gives CASSFSRGWNTEAFF.

The genes are TRBV19 and TRBJ2-5; 11 positions match TRBD2. CDR1 and CDR2 from the germline V gene are LNHDA and SQIVND (reference sequence). The CDR3 loop spans 16 amino acids. The V segment lost 8 bases and the J segment 0 bases; nucleotides outside the gene matches: 8. This CDR3 reads CASQKGTSGYQETQYF. CDR3 bases: TGTGCCAGTCAAAAGGGGACTAGCGGCTACCAAGAGACCCAGTACTTC.

The rearrangement joins TRBV12-3 or TRBV12-4 to TRBJ1-4, with D perhaps TRBD1 (5 bases). The CDR3 contains 13 residues. With 3 bases removed from V and 10 bases from J, the gap between germline ends came to 12 bases. The chain's CDR3 is CASSFSLRGKLFF. CDR3 sequence (DNA): TGTGCCAGCAGTTTCAGCCTTAGGGGAAAACTGTTTTTT.

The gene calls are TRBV10-3 and TRBJ1-2; D gene uncertain. CDR3 length: 14 amino acids. CDR1 ENHRY and CDR2 SYGVKD come from the germline V gene. V was clipped by 1 base and J by 2 bases, with 8 bases between them. In DNA form, the CDR3 reads TGTGCCATCAGTGAGTTGGGGAGGAACTATGGCTACACCTTC. Its protein is CAISELGRNYGYTF.

V and J are TRBV14 and TRBJ2-5, with unresolved D. The CDR3 has 15 residues. In germline, CDR1 is SGHDN, CDR2 FVKESK. V was clipped by 4 bases and J by 2 bases, with 14 bases between them. CDR3 sequence: CASSPQLRQQETQYF. The CDR3 coding sequence is TGTGCCAGCAGCCCCCAGTTACGACAACAAGAGACCCAGTACTTC. The full variable domain, its missing parts supplied by reference TRBV14 and TRBJ2-5, is EAGVTQFPSHSVIEKGQTVTLRCDPISGHDNLYWYRRVMGKEIKFLLHFVKESKQDESGMPNNRFLAERTGGTYSTLKVQPAELEDSGVYFCASSPQLRQQETQYFGPGTRLLVL.

V gene TRBV5-1 combines with J gene TRBJ1-1; D unresolved. Germline CDR1 reads SGHRS; CDR2 reads YFSETQ. The CDR3 has 13 residues. V was clipped by 5 bases and J by 1 base, with 9 bases between them. The CDR3 is CASRQRENTEAFF. The CDR3 nucleotides are TGCGCCAGCAGACAGAGGGAGAACACTGAAGCTTTCTTT.

The genes are TRBV5-5 and TRBJ1-1; D unclear. The CDR3 runs 13 residues. CDR1 and CDR2 (germline): SGHKS, YYEKEE (reference sequence). V was pared by 4 bases and J by 4 bases, with 11 bases between. The CDR3 protein is CASSLGWSTEAFF. The CDR3 bases are TGTGCCAGCAGCCTCGGTTGGAGCACTGAAGCTTTCTTT.

The chain joins TRBV2 to TRBJ1-6, with D possibly matching TRBD1 (5 bases). The CDR3 consists of 13 residues. Trimming left V 10 bases short and J 7 bases short, with 14 bases between. Germline assignment: CDR1 SNHLY and CDR2 FYNNEI. CDR3 coding DNA: TGTGCCAAGACTCCCGGGGGGAATTCACCCCTCCACTTT. This codes for CAKTPGGNSPLHF.

This chain connects TRBV7-9 to TRBJ1-1; D is uncertain. V lost 6 bases and J lost 4, with 12 bases in between. The V gene's germline CDR1 is SEHNR and CDR2 FQNEAQ (reference sequence). This CDR3 has 13 amino acids. For the CDR3, the DNA is TGTGCCAGCAGTGTGAGGGCGGGCACTGAAGCTTTCTTT. It yields the protein CASSVRAGTEAFF.

The chain uses TRBV19 and TRBJ1-6, with D possibly being TRBD1 (5 bases). V shed 4 bases and J shed 0 bases, with 13 bases lying between them. This CDR3 contains 17 residues. Looked up from germline, CDR1 is LNHDA and CDR2 is SQIVND (reference sequence). CDR3 protein: CASSTDQGSSYNSPLHF. The CDR3 region has the DNA TGTGCCAGTAGTACCGATCAGGGAAGCTCCTATAATTCACCCCTCCACTTT.

V is TRBV3-1 (or the pseudogene TRBV3-2) and J is TRBJ2-5, with D tentatively TRBD2 (6 bases). Germline lookup yields CDR1 LGHDT and CDR2 YNNKEL (reference sequence). V lost 4 bases and J 5 bases, leaving 17 bases between the germline ends. CDR3 length: 15 residues. CDR3: CASSRAAGRGETQYF. For the CDR3, the DNA is TGTGCCAGCAGCCGCGCCGCAGGTCGGGGGGAGACCCAGTACTTC.